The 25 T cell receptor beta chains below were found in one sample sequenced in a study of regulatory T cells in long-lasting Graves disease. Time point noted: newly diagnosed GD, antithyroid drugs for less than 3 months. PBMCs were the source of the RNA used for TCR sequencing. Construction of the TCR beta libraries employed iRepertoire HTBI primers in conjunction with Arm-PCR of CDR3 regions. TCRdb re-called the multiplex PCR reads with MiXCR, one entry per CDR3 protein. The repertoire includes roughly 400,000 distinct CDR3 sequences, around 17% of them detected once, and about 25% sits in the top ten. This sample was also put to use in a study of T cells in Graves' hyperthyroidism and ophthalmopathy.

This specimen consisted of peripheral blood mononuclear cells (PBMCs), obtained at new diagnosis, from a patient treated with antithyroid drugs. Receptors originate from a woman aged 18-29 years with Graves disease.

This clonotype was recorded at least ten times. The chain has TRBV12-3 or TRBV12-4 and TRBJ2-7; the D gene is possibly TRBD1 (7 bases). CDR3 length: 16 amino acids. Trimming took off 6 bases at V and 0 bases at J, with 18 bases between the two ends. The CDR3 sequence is CASSPLAGQSSYEQYF. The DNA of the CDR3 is TGTGCCAGCAGCCCTCTGGCGGGACAGAGCTCCTACGAGCAGTACTTC.

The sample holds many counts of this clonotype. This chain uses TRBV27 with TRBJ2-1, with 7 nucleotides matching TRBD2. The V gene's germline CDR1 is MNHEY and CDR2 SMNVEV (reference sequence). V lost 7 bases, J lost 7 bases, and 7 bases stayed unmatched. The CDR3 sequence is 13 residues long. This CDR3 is CASTKREGNEQFF. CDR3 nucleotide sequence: TGTGCCAGCACCAAAAGGGAGGGTAATGAGCAGTTCTTC.

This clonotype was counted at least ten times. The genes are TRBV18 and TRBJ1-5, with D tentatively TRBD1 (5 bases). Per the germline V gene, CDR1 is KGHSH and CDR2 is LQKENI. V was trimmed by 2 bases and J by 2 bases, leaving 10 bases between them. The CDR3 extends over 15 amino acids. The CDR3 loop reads CASSPYFRGNQPQHF. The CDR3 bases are TGTGCCAGCTCACCATACTTCAGGGGCAATCAGCCCCAGCATTTT.

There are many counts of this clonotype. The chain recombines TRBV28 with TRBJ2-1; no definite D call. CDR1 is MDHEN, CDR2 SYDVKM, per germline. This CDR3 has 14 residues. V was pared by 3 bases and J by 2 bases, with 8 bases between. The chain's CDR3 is CASSFMETYNEQFF. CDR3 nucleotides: TGTGCCAGCAGTTTCATGGAGACCTACAATGAGCAGTTCTTC.

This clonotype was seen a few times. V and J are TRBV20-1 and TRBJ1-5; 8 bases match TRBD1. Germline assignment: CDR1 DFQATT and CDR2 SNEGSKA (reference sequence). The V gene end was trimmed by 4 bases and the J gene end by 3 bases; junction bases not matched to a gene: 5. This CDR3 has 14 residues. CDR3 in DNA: TGCAGTGCTATTCCGGGACAGGACAATCAGCCCCAGCATTTT. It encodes CSAIPGQDNQPQHF.

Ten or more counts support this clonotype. In nucleotides, the CDR3 is TGTGCCATCAATGGCGGGACAGGCTCCTACGAGCAGTACTTC. Translation gives CAINGGTGSYEQYF. The chain combines TRBV10-3 with TRBJ2-7, with TRBD1 identical over 8 bases. Germline CDR1 ENHRY, CDR2 SYGVKD. J was trimmed by 0 bases and V by 7 bases; bases with no gene match: 5. This CDR3 is built from 14 residues.

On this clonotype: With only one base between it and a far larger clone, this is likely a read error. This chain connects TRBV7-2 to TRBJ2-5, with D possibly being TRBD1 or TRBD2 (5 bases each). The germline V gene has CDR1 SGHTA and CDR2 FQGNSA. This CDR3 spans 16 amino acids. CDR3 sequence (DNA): TGTGCCGGCAGCTTGGGCTCCGGGACGGAGCAAGAGACCCAGTACTTC. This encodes CAGSLGSGTEQETQYF. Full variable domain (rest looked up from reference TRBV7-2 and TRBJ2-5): GAGVSQSPSNKVTEKGKDVELRCDPISGHTALYWYRQSLGQGLEFLIYFQGNSAPDKSGLPSDRFSAERTGGSVSTLTIQRTQQEDSAVYLCAGSLGSGTEQETQYFGPGTRLLVL.

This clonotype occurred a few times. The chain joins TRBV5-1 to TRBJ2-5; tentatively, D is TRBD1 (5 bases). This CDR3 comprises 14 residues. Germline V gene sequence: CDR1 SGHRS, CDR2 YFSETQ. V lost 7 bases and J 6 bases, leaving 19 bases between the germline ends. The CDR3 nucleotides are TGCGCCAGCCAACTCAACTGGGGCCCCAAGACCCAGTACTTC. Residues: CASQLNWGPKTQYF.

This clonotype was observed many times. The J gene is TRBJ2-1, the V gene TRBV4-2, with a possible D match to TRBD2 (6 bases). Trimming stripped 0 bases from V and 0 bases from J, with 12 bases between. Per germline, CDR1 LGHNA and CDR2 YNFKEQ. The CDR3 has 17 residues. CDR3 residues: CASSQELAGSSYNEQFF. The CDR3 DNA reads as TGTGCCAGCAGCCAAGAACTGGCGGGAAGCTCCTACAATGAGCAGTTCTTC.

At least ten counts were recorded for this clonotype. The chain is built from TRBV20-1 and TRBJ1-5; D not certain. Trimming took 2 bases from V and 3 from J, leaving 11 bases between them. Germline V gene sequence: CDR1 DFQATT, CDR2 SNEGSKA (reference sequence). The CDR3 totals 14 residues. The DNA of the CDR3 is TGCAGTGCTAGAAGTGGGCGGGACAATCAGCCCCAGCATTTT. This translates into CSARSGRDNQPQHF.

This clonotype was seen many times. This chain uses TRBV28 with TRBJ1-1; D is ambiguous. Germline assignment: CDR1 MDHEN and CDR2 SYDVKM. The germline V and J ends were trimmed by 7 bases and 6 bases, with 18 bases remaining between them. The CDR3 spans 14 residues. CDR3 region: CASTYQRARAEAFF. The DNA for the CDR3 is TGTGCCAGCACATACCAACGGGCTCGGGCTGAAGCTTTCTTT. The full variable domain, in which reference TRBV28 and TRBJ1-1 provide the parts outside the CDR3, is DVKVTQSSRYLVKRTGEKVFLECVQDMDHENMFWYRQDPGLGLRLIYFSYDVKMKEKGDIPEGYSVSREKKERFSLILESASTNQTSMYLCASTYQRARAEAFFGQGTRLTVV.

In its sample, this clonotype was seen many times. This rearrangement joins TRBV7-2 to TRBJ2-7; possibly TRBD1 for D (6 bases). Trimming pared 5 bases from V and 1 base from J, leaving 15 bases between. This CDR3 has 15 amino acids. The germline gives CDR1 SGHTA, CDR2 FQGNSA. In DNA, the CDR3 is TGTGCCAGCAGCCCCTATCGACAGGCGTCCTACGAGCAGTACTTC. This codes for CASSPYRQASYEQYF.

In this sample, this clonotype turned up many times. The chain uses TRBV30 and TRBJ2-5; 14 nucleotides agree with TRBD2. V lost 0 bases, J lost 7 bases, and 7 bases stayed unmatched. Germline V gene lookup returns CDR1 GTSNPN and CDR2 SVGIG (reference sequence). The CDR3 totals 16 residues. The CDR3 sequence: CAWSVLGLAGVGTQYF. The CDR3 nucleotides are TGTGCCTGGAGTGTATTGGGACTAGCGGGAGTGGGGACCCAGTACTTC.

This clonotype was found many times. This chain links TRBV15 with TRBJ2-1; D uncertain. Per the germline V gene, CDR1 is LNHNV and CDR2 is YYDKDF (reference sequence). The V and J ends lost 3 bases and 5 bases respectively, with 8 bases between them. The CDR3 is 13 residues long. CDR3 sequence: CATSRVDNNEQFF. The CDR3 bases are TGTGCCACCAGCAGGGTCGACAACAATGAGCAGTTCTTC.

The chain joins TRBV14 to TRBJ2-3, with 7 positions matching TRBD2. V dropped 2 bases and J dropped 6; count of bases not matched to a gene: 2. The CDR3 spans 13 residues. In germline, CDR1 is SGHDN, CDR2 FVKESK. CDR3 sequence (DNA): TGTGCCAGCAGCCAAACTAGCGCGGATACGCAGTATTTT. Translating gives CASSQTSADTQYF.

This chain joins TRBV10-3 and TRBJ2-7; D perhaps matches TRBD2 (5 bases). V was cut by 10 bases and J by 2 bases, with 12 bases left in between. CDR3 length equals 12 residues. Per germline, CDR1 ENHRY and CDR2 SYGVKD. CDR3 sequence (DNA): TGTGCCACAAAAGGGAGCGCCTACGAGCAGTACTTC. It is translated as CATKGSAYEQYF.

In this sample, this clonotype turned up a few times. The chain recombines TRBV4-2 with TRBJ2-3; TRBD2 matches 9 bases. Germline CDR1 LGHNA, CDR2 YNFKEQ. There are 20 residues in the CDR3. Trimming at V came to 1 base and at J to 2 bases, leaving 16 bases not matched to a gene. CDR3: CASSQAVKGGRAITTDTQYF. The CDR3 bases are TGTGCCAGCAGCCAAGCGGTGAAGGGCGGGAGGGCCATTACCACAGATACGCAGTATTTT.

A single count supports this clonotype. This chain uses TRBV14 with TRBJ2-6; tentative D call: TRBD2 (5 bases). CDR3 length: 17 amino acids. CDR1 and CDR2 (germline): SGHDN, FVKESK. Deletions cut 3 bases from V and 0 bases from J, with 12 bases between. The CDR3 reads CASSQRPGSSGANVLTF. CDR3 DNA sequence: TGTGCCAGCAGCCAGAGACCGGGGAGCTCTGGGGCCAACGTCCTGACTTTC.

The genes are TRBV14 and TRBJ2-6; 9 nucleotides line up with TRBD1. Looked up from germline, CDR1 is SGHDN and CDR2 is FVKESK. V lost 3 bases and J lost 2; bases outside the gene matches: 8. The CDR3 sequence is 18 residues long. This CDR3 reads CASSQWTGDFPGANVLTF. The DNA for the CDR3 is TGTGCCAGCAGCCAGTGGACAGGGGATTTTCCTGGGGCCAACGTCCTGACTTTC.

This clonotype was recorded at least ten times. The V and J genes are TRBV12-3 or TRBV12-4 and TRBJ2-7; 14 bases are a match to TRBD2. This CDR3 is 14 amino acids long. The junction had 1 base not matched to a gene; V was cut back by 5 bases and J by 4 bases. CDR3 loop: CASSRLAGGYEQYF. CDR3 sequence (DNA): TGTGCCAGCAGTCGACTAGCGGGAGGGTACGAGCAGTACTTC.

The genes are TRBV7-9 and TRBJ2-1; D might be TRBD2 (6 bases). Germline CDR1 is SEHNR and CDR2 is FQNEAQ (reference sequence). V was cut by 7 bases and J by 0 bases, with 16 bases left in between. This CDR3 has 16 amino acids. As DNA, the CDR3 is TGTGCCAGCATCCTAGAGATCGGGGGCTCCTACAATGAGCAGTTCTTC. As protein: CASILEIGGSYNEQFF. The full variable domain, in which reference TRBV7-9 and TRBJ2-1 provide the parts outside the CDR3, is DTGVSQNPRHKITKRGQNVTFRCDPISEHNRLYWYRQTLGQGPEFLTYFQNEAQLEKSRLLSDRFSAERPKGSFSTLEIQRTEQGDSAMYLCASILEIGGSYNEQFFGPGTRLTVL.

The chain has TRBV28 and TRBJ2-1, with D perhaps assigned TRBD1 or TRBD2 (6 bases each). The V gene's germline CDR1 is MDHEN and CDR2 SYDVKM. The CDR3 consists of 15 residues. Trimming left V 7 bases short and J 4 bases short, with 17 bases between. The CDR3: CASTHGTGTYNEQFF. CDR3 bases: TGTGCCAGCACCCATGGAACAGGGACTTACAATGAGCAGTTCTTC.

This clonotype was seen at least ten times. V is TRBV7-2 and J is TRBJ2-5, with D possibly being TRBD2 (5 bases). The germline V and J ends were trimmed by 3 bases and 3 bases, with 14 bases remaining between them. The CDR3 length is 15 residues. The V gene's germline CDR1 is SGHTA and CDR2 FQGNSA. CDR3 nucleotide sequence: TGTGCCAGCAGCTTGGCCGCTAGCCGAGAAGAGACCCAGTACTTC. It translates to CASSLAASREETQYF.

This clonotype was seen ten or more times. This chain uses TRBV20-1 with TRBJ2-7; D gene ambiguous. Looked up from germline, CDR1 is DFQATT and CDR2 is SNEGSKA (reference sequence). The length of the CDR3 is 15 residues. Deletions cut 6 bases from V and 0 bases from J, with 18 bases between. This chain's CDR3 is CSAPDRRRGSYEQYF. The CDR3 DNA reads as TGCAGTGCACCTGACCGTAGGAGAGGCTCCTACGAGCAGTACTTC.

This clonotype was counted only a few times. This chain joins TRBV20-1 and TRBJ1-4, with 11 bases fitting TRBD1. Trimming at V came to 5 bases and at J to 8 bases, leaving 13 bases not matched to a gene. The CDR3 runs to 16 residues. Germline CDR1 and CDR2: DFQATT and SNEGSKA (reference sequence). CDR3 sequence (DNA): TGCAGTGCTCCTTTTTCGGGACAGGGGGTAGAGGAAAAACTGTTTTTT. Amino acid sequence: CSAPFSGQGVEEKLFF.